The entry below gives a single TCR beta chain sequence along with its context. This sample is part of a study of CD8 T cells in ankylosing spondylitis. Looked up from germline, CDR1 is MNHEY and CDR2 is SVGEGT. The CDR3 has 15 residues. Trimming shortened V by 2 bases and J by 4 bases, and 14 bases separated the two germline ends. TCRdb reprocessed the 5' RACE reads with MiXCR, giving one entry per CDR3 protein. Of around 230,000 distinct CDR3 sequences in the sample, 8% to 9% were seen once. What was sequenced was blood, either unsorted or a sorted T cell fraction (not recorded which). This clonotype originated in a female donor with ankylosing spondylitis or in good health (not recorded which). The chain recombines TRBV6-2 or TRBV6-3 with TRBJ1-1; D is ambiguous. The CDR3 DNA reads TGTGCCAGCAGTTACCCCCTATCCGGGGTCACTGAAGCTTTCTTT. It is translated as CASSYPLSGVTEAFF.